The 12 T cell receptor beta chains below come from one sample, sequenced in a study of siplizumab effects on memory and regulatory T cells. Mixed lymphocyte reaction cells underwent 6 days of coculture at 37°C. Sequenced by immunoSEQ multiplex PCR; TCRdb stores in-frame clones only, minus some. This sample yields over 12,000 clones, of which almost 50% are seen a single time; about 9.4% belongs to the top ten. No antigen is known for these receptors. Material: CFSE-low (dividing) CD4+ T cells sorted from an allogeneic mixed lymphocyte reaction. The receptors stem from a human donor in good health; the cells came from an allogeneic mixed lymphocyte reaction.

This clone is termed medium-sized (0.01 to 0.1%). The V call is TRBV7-3, the J call TRBJ2-3; D might be TRBD2 (6 bases). The V end lost 5 bases, the J end lost 6 bases, and 12 bases lay between the germline ends. Germline CDR1 reads SGHTA; CDR2 reads FQGTGA. The CDR3 contains 13 residues. CDR3 sequence reads: CASSATRVDTQYF. CDR3 nucleotide sequence: TGTGCCAGCAGCGCGACTAGGGTGGATACGCAGTATTTT.

The rearrangement links TRBV7-9 to TRBJ1-1; possibly TRBD1 for D (6 bases). From germline, CDR1 is SEHNR and CDR2 FQNEAQ (reference sequence). The CDR3 length is 14 residues. Trimming stripped 5 bases from V and 4 bases from J, with 14 bases between. DNA of the CDR3: TGTGCCAGCAGCCTCAACCAGGGGCCCACTGAAGCTTTCTTT. Translated: CASSLNQGPTEAFF.

CDR3 region: CASSYSDRGTYEQYF. The CDR3 DNA is TGTGCCAGCAGTTACTCAGACCGAGGGACCTACGAGCAGTACTTC. The chain recombines TRBV6-5 with TRBJ2-7, with D tentatively TRBD2 (5 bases). This CDR3 is 15 amino acids long. In germline, CDR1 is MNHEY, CDR2 SVGAGI. Trimming left V 0 bases short and J 2 bases short, with 11 bases between.

This chain uses TRBV2 with TRBJ2-3, with D possibly matching TRBD2 (5 bases). V gave up 6 bases and J gave up 1 base, with 11 bases separating them. The germline V gene encodes CDR1 SNHLY and CDR2 FYNNEI. CDR3 length: 14 residues. The CDR3 bases are TGTGCCAGCAGCGGGAACGGGCGCACAGATACGCAGTATTTT. Encoded protein: CASSGNGRTDTQYF.

In DNA, the CDR3 is TGTGCCAGCAGTGACCCAAAGACGGGAGACACTGAAGCTTTCTTT. Its translation is CASSDPKTGDTEAFF. This chain connects TRBV25-1 to TRBJ1-1; the D is unclear. Germline values: CDR1 MGHDK, CDR2 SYGVNS. This CDR3 is built from 15 residues. With 3 bases removed from V and 3 bases from J, the gap between germline ends came to 14 bases. The entire variable domain, with the rest obtained from reference TRBV25-1 and TRBJ1-1, is as follows: EADIYQTPRYLVIGTGKKITLECSQTMGHDKMYWYQQDPGMELHLIHYSYGVNSTEKGDLSSESTVSRIRTEHFPLTLESARPSHTSQYLCASSDPKTGDTEAFFGQGTRLTVV.

This clone is a singleton in its sample. This chain uses TRBV2 with TRBJ1-1, with unresolved D. The germline V and J ends were trimmed by 7 bases and 3 bases, with 6 bases remaining between them. The germline V gene has CDR1 SNHLY and CDR2 FYNNEI. The CDR3 consists of 11 residues. The CDR3 nucleotides read TGTGCCAGCACTCGGTACACTGAAGCTTTCTTT. Residues: CASTRYTEAFF.

The chain couples TRBV5-1 to TRBJ1-1; D possibly corresponds to TRBD1 (5 bases). Trimming took off 0 bases at V and 11 bases at J, with 14 bases between the two ends. Germline values: CDR1 SGHRS, CDR2 YFSETQ. This CDR3 spans 13 amino acids. The CDR3 protein is CASSLVRGVGAFF. The CDR3 nucleotides are TGCGCCAGCAGCTTGGTGCGGGGGGTAGGGGCTTTCTTT. Filled out from reference TRBV5-1 and TRBJ1-1, the complete variable domain reads KAGVTQTPRYLIKTRGQQVTLSCSPISGHRSVSWYQQTPGQGLQFLFEYFSETQRNKGNFPGRFSGRQFSNSRSEMNVSTLELGDSALYLCASSLVRGVGAFFGQGTRLTVV.

The V gene is TRBV9, the J gene TRBJ2-5, with no clear D. Deletions cut 2 bases from V and 2 bases from J, with 7 bases between. Germline V lookup: CDR1 SGDLS, CDR2 YYNGEE. The CDR3 has 13 amino acids. This CDR3 reads CASSVSRQETQYF. CDR3 DNA sequence: TGTGCCAGCAGCGTTTCCAGGCAAGAGACCCAGTACTTC.

The chain has TRBV18 and TRBJ2-1, with a tentative D call TRBD2 (6 bases). Deletions cut 1 base from V and 13 bases from J, with 11 bases between. Germline loops: CDR1 KGHSH, CDR2 LQKENI. The CDR3 spans 12 residues. CDR3 DNA sequence: TGTGCCAGCTCACCACGAACGGGAGATCAGTTCTTC. Its protein product is CASSPRTGDQFF.

The chain employs TRBV6-1 and TRBJ1-3; D might be TRBD1 (5 bases). The V end was cut by 4 bases, the J end by 1 base, with 14 bases between. This CDR3 is 16 amino acids long. Germline V CDR1 and CDR2: MNHNS, SASEGT. The CDR3 here is CASSVWGLGSGNTIYF. Here the CDR3 DNA reads TGTGCCAGCAGTGTTTGGGGGTTAGGTTCTGGAAACACCATATATTTT.

The chain is built from TRBV19 and TRBJ2-5; TRBD2 aligns across 8 bases. J lost 2 bases, V lost 5 bases, and 4 bases had no gene match. The germline V gene encodes CDR1 LNHDA and CDR2 SQIVND (reference sequence). This CDR3 contains 14 residues. The CDR3, as DNA: TGTGCCAGTAGTCCAGGCGGGGGGCAAGAGACCCAGTACTTC. The encoded protein is CASSPGGGQETQYF.

This clone has just a few counts. V gene TRBV7-9 combines with J gene TRBJ2-1; 9 bases agree with TRBD1. Per germline, CDR1 SEHNR and CDR2 FQNEAQ (reference sequence). The CDR3 loop spans 12 amino acids. Trimming at V came to 6 bases and at J to 6 bases, leaving 0 bases not matched to a gene. CDR3 amino acids: CASRTGGNEQFF. The CDR3 region has the DNA TGTGCCAGCAGGACAGGGGGCAATGAGCAGTTCTTC.